The 2 T cell receptor beta chains presented below share a single source sample, sequenced in a study of tumor-infiltrating lymphocytes in primary liver carcinoma. With a constant-region primer, TCR beta cDNA was made from roughly 500 ng of total RNA. The TCR beta library was amplified through three nested multiplex PCR rounds in a modified ARM-PCR procedure. Amplification in the first two PCR rounds was performed using TRBV1-TRBV30 forward primers and a C-beta reverse primer for roughly 9 cycles each. TCRdb re-analysed the multiplex PCR reads in MiXCR, keeping a single row per CDR3 protein. The sample has about 23,000 distinct CDR3 sequences; over 60% are singletons. Without any cell sorting, roughly 20-33 mg of bulk tissue yielded co-extracted RNA and DNA. Material: liver tumor tissue from sampling region 5. The subset: tumor region T5, tumor centre. The receptors were gathered from a woman younger than 45 with primary liver carcinoma and hepatitis B virus infection.

Comment on this clonotype: An end of the junction does not agree with germline; a read error may underlie this. The chain carries TRBV5-8 and TRBJ2-1, with D possibly being TRBD1 or TRBD2 (6 bases each). Germline V gives CDR1 SGHTS, CDR2 YDEGEE. This CDR3 is 13 amino acids long. The CDR3 region is CASSLDGGNEHFF. The CDR3 DNA reads as TGTGCCAGCAGCTTGGACGGGGGCAATGAGCACTTCTTC. The full variable domain, with the rest looked up from reference TRBV5-8 and TRBJ2-1, is EAGVTQSPTHLIKTRGQQATLRCSPISGHTSVYWYQQALGLGLQFLLWYDEGEERNRGNFPPRFSGRQFPNYSSELNVNALELEDSALYLCASSLDGGNEHFFGPGTRLTVL.

The chain has TRBV5-8 and TRBJ2-6; D is ambiguous. V gave up 6 bases and J gave up 7 bases, with 20 bases separating them. The CDR3 contains 16 residues. Germline-derived CDR1 and CDR2 are SGHTS and YDEGEE. CDR3: CASTMTGFSVANVLTF. The CDR3 bases are TGTGCCAGCACCATGACGGGCTTCTCTGTTGCCAACGTCCTGACTTTC.